Each of the 19 T cell receptor beta chains below was sequenced from the same sample in a study of blood T cell repertoires in COVID-19. Sequencing used immunoSEQ multiplex PCR; TCRdb keeps in-frame clones, though not all of them. The sample lists a few hundred thousand clones; around 86% were seen once. Source material: peripheral blood. The receptors shown here come from a woman in her twenties or thirties with active or convalescent COVID-19.

The V gene is TRBV27, the J gene TRBJ1-2, with 8 bases lining up with TRBD1. J was trimmed by 7 bases and V by 1 base; bases with no gene match: 11. The CDR3 consists of 16 residues. Per the germline V gene, CDR1 is MNHEY and CDR2 is SMNVEV (reference sequence). The CDR3 DNA sequence: TGTGCCAGCAGTTTATTCTCCCTGGACAGGGCGGGTGGCTACACCTTC. This translates into CASSLFSLDRAGGYTF.

This clone has more than one count but fewer than ten. The genes are TRBV6-5 and TRBJ1-1; 12 bases match TRBD1. This CDR3 has 15 residues. Germline CDR1 MNHEY, CDR2 SVGAGI. The V and J ends lost 6 bases and 1 base, in that order; junction bases with no gene match: 3. This CDR3 reads CASRGTGGRNTEAFF. DNA of the CDR3: TGTGCCAGCAGGGGGACAGGGGGCCGGAACACTGAAGCTTTCTTT.

The CDR3 region is CASSLTGSAGGSDTQYF. Written as DNA, the CDR3 is TGTGCCAGCAGCTTAACCGGGTCGGCGGGGGGTTCAGATACGCAGTATTTT. The chain is built from TRBV7-9 and TRBJ2-3; 8 nucleotides line up with TRBD2. This CDR3 is 17 amino acids long. V shed 2 bases, J shed 4 bases, and the junction held 11 bases outside the gene matches. Germline assignment: CDR1 SEHNR and CDR2 FQNEAQ (reference sequence).

The chain recombines TRBV5-1 with TRBJ2-7; D is possibly TRBD2 (5 bases). The length of the CDR3 is 12 residues. Per the germline V gene, CDR1 is SGHRS and CDR2 is YFSETQ. V was pared by 2 bases and J by 9 bases, with 12 bases between. The CDR3 DNA reads TGCGCCAGCAGCTTTGAGGGAATGGGGCAGTACTTC. Translating it yields CASSFEGMGQYF.

The chain has TRBV29-1 and TRBJ1-5; possible D gene TRBD1, 6 bases. Germline CDR1 is SQVTM and CDR2 is ANQGSEA. The CDR3 is 16 residues long. CDR3 region: CRNPTGLGEFNQPQHF. CDR3 DNA: TGCAGGAACCCGACAGGCCTCGGGGAATTTAATCAGCCCCAGCATTTT.

Points on this clone: The sample carries other DNA sequences with the same CDR3. This rearrangement joins TRBV9 to TRBJ2-3, with D unclear. The length of the CDR3 is 13 residues. Trimming shortened V by 0 bases and J by 4 bases, and 6 bases separated the two germline ends. CDR1 and CDR2 from the germline V gene are SGDLS and YYNGEE. The chain's CDR3 is CASSVGTADTQYF. For the CDR3, the DNA is TGTGCCAGCAGCGTAGGCACGGCAGATACGCAGTATTTT.

The rearrangement uses TRBV6-5 and TRBJ1-3, with unresolved D. This CDR3 has 15 amino acids. Germline values: CDR1 MNHEY, CDR2 SVGAGI. V was pared by 6 bases and J by 4 bases, with 16 bases between. The CDR3 spells CASSRLLESGNTIYF. CDR3 nucleotide sequence: TGTGCCAGCAGCCGACTCCTGGAATCGGGAAACACCATATATTTT.

CDR3 in DNA: TGTGCCAGCAGCTTAGACCAGAACTATGGCTACACCTTC. The encoded protein is CASSLDQNYGYTF. The chain recombines TRBV7-2 with TRBJ1-2; no firm D call. Between the trimmed V and J ends, which lost 1 base and 2 bases, there was a span of 5 bases. Germline CDR1 is SGHTA and CDR2 is FQGNSA. The CDR3 is made up of 13 amino acids.

V and J are TRBV19 and TRBJ1-5; D remains unclear. V was trimmed by 3 bases and J by 3 bases, leaving 12 bases between them. This CDR3 has 15 amino acids. CDR1 and CDR2 (germline): LNHDA, SQIVND (reference sequence). The CDR3 nucleotides are TGTGCCAGTAGTATCTCGGGTTCCCCCAATCAGCCCCAGCATTTT. It codes for CASSISGSPNQPQHF.

V and J are TRBV3-1 (or the pseudogene TRBV3-2) and TRBJ1-4; D is unresolved. Trimming removed 3 bases at V and 0 bases at J, with 8 bases between. The CDR3 is 15 amino acids. In germline, CDR1 is LGHDT, CDR2 YNNKEL (reference sequence). This CDR3 is CASSQQLATNEKLFF. The CDR3 DNA reads TGTGCCAGCAGCCAGCAACTGGCAACTAATGAAAAACTGTTTTTT.

This rearrangement joins TRBV6-6 to TRBJ1-1; D perhaps matches TRBD1 (6 bases). The CDR3 runs to 14 residues. Germline CDR1 and CDR2: MNHNY and SVGAGI (reference sequence). V lost 4 bases, J lost 1 base, and 10 bases lay in between. CDR3 sequence reads: CASSFLQGNTEAFF. In DNA, the CDR3 is TGTGCCAGCAGTTTTCTACAGGGGAACACTGAAGCTTTCTTT.

A word on this clone: The same CDR3 can be traced to other DNA sequences in this sample. J is TRBJ2-3 and V is TRBV30; possible D gene TRBD2, 6 bases. V was cut by 0 bases and J by 1 base, with 8 bases left in between. Germline lookup yields CDR1 GTSNPN and CDR2 SVGIG (reference sequence). This CDR3 has 14 residues. CDR3 loop: CAWSVRGGTDTQYF. The DNA for the CDR3 is TGTGCCTGGAGTGTGCGGGGTGGCACAGATACGCAGTATTTT.

The V and J genes are TRBV7-6 and TRBJ1-1; TRBD1 matches 7 bases. CDR1 is SGHVS, CDR2 FNYEAQ, per germline. This CDR3 is 14 amino acids long. V lost 11 bases to trimming and J lost 2 bases; unmatched junction nucleotides: 11. The CDR3 DNA follows: TGTGCCGGTTACAGGGTAGGGGGCAACACTGAAGCTTTCTTT. Residues: CAGYRVGGNTEAFF.

V gene TRBV6-2 or TRBV6-3 combines with J gene TRBJ2-7; possible D gene TRBD1, 5 bases. The ends were cut back, 6 bases at V and 3 bases at J, with 21 bases in the middle. The germline V gene encodes CDR1 MNHEY and CDR2 SVGEGT. This CDR3 comprises 16 residues. The CDR3 DNA reads TGTGCCAGCAGCCGGCTTGGAGTGGGGCAGTACTACGAGCAGTACTTC. Translating it yields CASSRLGVGQYYEQYF.

V is TRBV7-9 and J is TRBJ2-1; possible D gene TRBD1, 5 bases. Germline V gene data show CDR1 as SEHNR and CDR2 as FQNEAQ (reference sequence). The CDR3 covers 15 residues. V was cut by 0 bases and J by 7 bases, with 13 bases left in between. In DNA form, the CDR3 reads TGTGCCAGCAGCTTAGCAGGGGTAGGGAAAAATGAGCAGTTCTTC. Protein: CASSLAGVGKNEQFF.

The V gene is TRBV19, the J gene TRBJ1-1; D is possibly TRBD1 (6 bases). CDR3 length: 14 amino acids. V lost 5 bases, J lost 5 bases, and 15 bases lay in between. Per the germline V gene, CDR1 is LNHDA and CDR2 is SQIVND (reference sequence). CDR3 nucleotides: TGTGCCAGTAGTGACCAAGGGGGAAGGACTGAAGCTTTCTTT. Translated: CASSDQGGRTEAFF.

The rearrangement joins TRBV18 to TRBJ2-7; TRBD2 is a possible D gene (5 bases). This CDR3 has 14 residues. Germline V lookup: CDR1 KGHSH, CDR2 LQKENI. The V end lost 2 bases, the J end lost 0 bases, and 8 bases lay between the germline ends. CDR3 loop: CASSPVGSSYEQYF. CDR3 sequence (DNA): TGTGCCAGCTCACCAGTAGGGAGCTCCTACGAGCAGTACTTC. Together with reference TRBV18 and TRBJ2-7, the CDR3 gives the full variable domain: NAGVMQNPRHLVRRRGQEARLRCSPMKGHSHVYWYRQLPEEGLKFMVYLQKENIIDESGMPKERFSAEFPKEGPSILRIQQVVRGDSAAYFCASSPVGSSYEQYFGPGTRLTVT.

The chain carries TRBV18 and TRBJ2-1; a weak D match, TRBD2 (6 bases). CDR3 size: 12 residues. V lost 6 bases, J lost 9 bases, and 12 bases lay in between. Germline loops: CDR1 KGHSH, CDR2 LQKENI. The CDR3 is CASSRDSSEQFF. DNA for the CDR3: TGTGCCAGCTCCCGGGACTCCAGTGAGCAGTTCTTC.

V usage is TRBV5-1 and J usage is TRBJ2-5; TRBD1 is a possible D gene (6 bases). The CDR3 is made up of 15 amino acids. Looked up from germline, CDR1 is SGHRS and CDR2 is YFSETQ. V was clipped by 0 bases and J by 5 bases, with 14 bases between them. The CDR3 region has the DNA TGCGCCAGCAGCTTGGTGGTAGGGGGTACGGAGACCCAGTACTTC. Its protein is CASSLVVGGTETQYF.